The 2 T cell receptor beta chains given below trace back to one sample, sequenced in a study of T cell changes during pregnancy in multiple sclerosis. The table came from immunoSEQ multiplex PCR; TCRdb's copy has only in-frame clones and leaves some out. This sample has 15,000 to 17,000 clones, with 65% to 90% found just once. The sample consisted of CD8+ T cells from peripheral blood mononuclear cells, taken after pregnancy. Every receptor here comes from a female donor in good health, enrolled as a control in a pregnancy study.

V is TRBV13 and J is TRBJ1-1; 11 nucleotides align to TRBD1. Germline loops: CDR1 PRHDT, CDR2 FYEKMQ (reference sequence). The junction had 5 bases not matched to a gene; V was cut back by 0 bases and J by 5 bases. The CDR3 extends over 16 amino acids. Here the CDR3 reads CASSLGLRDRGTEAFF. The CDR3, as DNA: TGTGCCAGCAGCTTAGGCCTAAGGGACAGGGGGACTGAAGCTTTCTTT.

On this clone: This may come from a read error, since a much larger clone is one base off. The rearrangement uses TRBV5-6 and TRBJ1-2; D gene unclear. The CDR3 is made up of 14 amino acids. The V end lost 1 base, the J end lost 3 bases, and 10 bases lay between the germline ends. The germline V gene encodes CDR1 SGHDT and CDR2 YYEEEE. CDR3 in DNA: TGTGCCAGCAGCTTGACGATAGACTACTATGGCTACACCTTC. Translating it yields CASSLTIDYYGYTF.